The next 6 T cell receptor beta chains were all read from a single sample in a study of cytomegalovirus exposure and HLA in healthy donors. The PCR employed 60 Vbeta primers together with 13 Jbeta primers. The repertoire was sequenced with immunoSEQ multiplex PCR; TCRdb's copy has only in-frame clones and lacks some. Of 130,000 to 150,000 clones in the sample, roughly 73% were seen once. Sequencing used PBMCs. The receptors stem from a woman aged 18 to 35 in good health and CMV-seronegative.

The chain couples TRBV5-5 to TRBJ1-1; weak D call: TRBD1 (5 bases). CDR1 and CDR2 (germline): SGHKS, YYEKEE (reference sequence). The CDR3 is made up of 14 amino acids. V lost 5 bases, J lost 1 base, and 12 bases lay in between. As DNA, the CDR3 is TGTGCCAGCAGTTGGACGACAGCGAACACTGAAGCTTTCTTT. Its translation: CASSWTTANTEAFF.

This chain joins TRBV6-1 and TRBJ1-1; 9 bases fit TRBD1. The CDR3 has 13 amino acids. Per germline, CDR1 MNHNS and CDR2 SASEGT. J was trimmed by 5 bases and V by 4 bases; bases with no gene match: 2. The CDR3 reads CASSGQGETEAFF. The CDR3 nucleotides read TGTGCCAGCAGTGGACAGGGGGAGACTGAAGCTTTCTTT.

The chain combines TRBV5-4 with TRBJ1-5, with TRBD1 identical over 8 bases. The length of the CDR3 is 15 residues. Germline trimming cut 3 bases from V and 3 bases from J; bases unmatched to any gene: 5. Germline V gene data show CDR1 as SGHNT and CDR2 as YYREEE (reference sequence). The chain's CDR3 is CASSYGQGPNQPQHF. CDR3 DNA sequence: TGTGCCAGCAGCTATGGACAGGGTCCCAATCAGCCCCAGCATTTT.

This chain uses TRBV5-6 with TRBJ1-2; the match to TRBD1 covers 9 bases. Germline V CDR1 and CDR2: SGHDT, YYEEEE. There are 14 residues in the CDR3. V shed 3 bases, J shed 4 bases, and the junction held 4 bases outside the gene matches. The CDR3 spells CASSSGTGPYGYTF. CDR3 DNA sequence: TGTGCCAGCAGCTCCGGGACAGGGCCCTATGGCTACACCTTC.

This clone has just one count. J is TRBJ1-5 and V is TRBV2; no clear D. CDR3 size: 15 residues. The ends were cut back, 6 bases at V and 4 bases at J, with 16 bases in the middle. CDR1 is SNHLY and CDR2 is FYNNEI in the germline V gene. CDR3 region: CASRGWEGRNQPQHF. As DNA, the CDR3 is TGTGCCAGCAGGGGTTGGGAGGGCCGAAATCAGCCCCAGCATTTT.

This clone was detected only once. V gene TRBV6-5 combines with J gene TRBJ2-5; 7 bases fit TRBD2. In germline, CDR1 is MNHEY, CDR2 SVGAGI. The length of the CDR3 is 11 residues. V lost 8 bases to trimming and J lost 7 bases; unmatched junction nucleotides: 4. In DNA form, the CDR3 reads TGTGCCAGCGCCTGGGGGGGGACCCAGTACTTC. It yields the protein CASAWGGTQYF.